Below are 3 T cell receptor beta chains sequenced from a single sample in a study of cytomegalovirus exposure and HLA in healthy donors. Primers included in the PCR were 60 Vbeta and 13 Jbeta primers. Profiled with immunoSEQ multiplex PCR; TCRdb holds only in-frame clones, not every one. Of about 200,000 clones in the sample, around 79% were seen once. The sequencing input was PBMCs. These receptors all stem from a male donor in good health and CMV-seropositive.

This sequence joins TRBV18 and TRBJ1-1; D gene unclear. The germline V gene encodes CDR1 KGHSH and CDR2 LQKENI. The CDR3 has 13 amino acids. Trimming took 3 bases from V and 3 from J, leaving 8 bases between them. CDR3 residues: CASSPYSDTEAFF. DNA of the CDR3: TGTGCCAGCTCACCTTATTCGGACACTGAAGCTTTCTTT.

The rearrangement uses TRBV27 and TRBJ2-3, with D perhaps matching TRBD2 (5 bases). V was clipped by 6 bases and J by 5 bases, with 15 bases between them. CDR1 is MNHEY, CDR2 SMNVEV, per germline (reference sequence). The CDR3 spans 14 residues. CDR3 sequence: CASRVGGGGDTQYF. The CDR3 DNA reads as TGTGCCAGCAGGGTGGGCGGAGGAGGAGATACGCAGTATTTT.

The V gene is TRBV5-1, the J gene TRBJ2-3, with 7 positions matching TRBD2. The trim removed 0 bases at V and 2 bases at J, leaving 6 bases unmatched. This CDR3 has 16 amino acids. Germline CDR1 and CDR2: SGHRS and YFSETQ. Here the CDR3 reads CASSLAPAGTTDTQYF. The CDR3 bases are TGCGCCAGCAGCTTGGCCCCAGCGGGGACCACAGATACGCAGTATTTT.